The table lists the clone carrying this TCR beta chain with many counts. Its target is not known. CDR1 and CDR2 (germline): DFQATT, SNEGSKA (reference sequence). The CDR3 contains 12 residues. V trimming: 7 bases; J trimming: 4 bases; junction bases outside the gene matches: 5. Specified time point: pre-sensitization, week 0. Treatment specified: therapeutic diphenylcyclopropenone sensitization with weekly scalp DPC. This specimen belongs to a study of human T cells and chemical hapten exposure. Overall study: Weekly scalp doses of diphenylcyclopropenone were given to patients during the approximately 26-week study. Enrolled patients were predominantly female and had alopecia areata, totalis or universalis. General observations from the study: Large CDR3 similarity clusters arose significantly more often from expanded TCRs than from controls.

How the authors handled the data: Ranging from roughly 23,224 to 700,000, TCR counts per sample had a median value of 95,638. TCRdb fed the RACE reads into MiXCR, producing one record per CDR3 protein. The V and J calls here are based on TCRdb, not the publication. The repertoire holds around 330,000 distinct CDR3 sequences, about 5% seen once, with about 8.2% in the top ten. Sample: whole blood, taken in connection with sensitization to the hapten diphenylcyclopropenone (DPC). The source of this sequence is a woman aged 18 to 35 with alopecia areata. Some clones in this sample may be carry-over from other donors' samples. The chain employs TRBV20-1 and TRBJ1-1; 8 positions agree with TRBD1. The CDR3 sequence is CSGHRGTTEAFF. DNA of the CDR3: TGCAGTGGGCACAGGGGGACCACTGAAGCTTTCTTT.